The 8 T cell receptor beta chains reported below all come from one sample, sequenced in a study of OX40 agonist ivuxolimab in advanced cancers. TCRdb's table, derived via immunoSEQ multiplex PCR, lists solely in-frame clones and lacks some. Here the sample spans 70,000 or so clones, 84% being singletons. This material consisted of CD4+ or CD8+ T cells sorted from blood, taken in a trial of the OX40 agonist ivuxolimab. The source of these receptors is an adult with an advanced solid tumor such as melanoma, head and neck, liver or kidney cancer.

The chain combines TRBV5-1 with TRBJ1-6; D gene ambiguous. The CDR3 runs to 14 residues. Germline V CDR1 and CDR2: SGHRS, YFSETQ. Trimming took 4 bases from V and 8 from J, leaving 13 bases between them. The CDR3 sequence is CASSPPLRDSPLHF. Written as DNA, the CDR3 is TGCGCCAGCAGCCCCCCGCTCCGGGATTCACCCCTCCACTTT. Full variable domain (remainder filled in from reference TRBV5-1 and TRBJ1-6): KAGVTQTPRYLIKTRGQQVTLSCSPISGHRSVSWYQQTPGQGLQFLFEYFSETQRNKGNFPGRFSGRQFSNSRSEMNVSTLELGDSALYLCASSPPLRDSPLHFGNGTRLTVT.

This clone has only one observation. The rearrangement uses TRBV6-5 and TRBJ2-2; D could derive from TRBD1 or TRBD2 (5 bases each). The germline V gene encodes CDR1 MNHEY and CDR2 SVGAGI. The V end was cut by 0 bases, the J end by 7 bases, with 12 bases between. The CDR3 is 15 amino acids. CDR3 bases: TGTGCCAGCAGTTACTCGATCCGGGACGACGGGGAGCTGTTTTTT. Amino acids: CASSYSIRDDGELFF.

This rearrangement joins TRBV7-8 to TRBJ1-3, with no clear D. V was trimmed by 6 bases and J by 2 bases, leaving 14 bases between them. CDR3 length equals 15 residues. In germline, CDR1 is SGHVS, CDR2 FQNEAQ. The chain's CDR3 is CASSSPTITGNTIYF. The CDR3 coding sequence is TGTGCCAGCAGTTCCCCGACCATCACTGGAAACACCATATATTTT.

The chain employs TRBV28 and TRBJ1-2, with D perhaps matching TRBD1 (6 bases). Deletions cut 7 bases from V and 8 bases from J, with 17 bases between. Germline loops: CDR1 MDHEN, CDR2 SYDVKM. There are 13 residues in the CDR3. This CDR3 reads CASNVPGQGGYTF. The CDR3, as DNA: TGTGCCAGCAATGTTCCGGGACAAGGGGGCTACACCTTC.

The J gene is TRBJ2-7, the V gene TRBV6-1; 7 positions match TRBD1. With 5 bases clipped from V and 3 bases from J, the junction kept 10 bases outside the gene matches. The CDR3 contains 15 residues. Germline V gene sequence: CDR1 MNHNS, CDR2 SASEGT. The CDR3 region is CASSRTGTDNYEQYF. Here the CDR3 DNA reads TGTGCCAGCAGTAGGACCGGGACAGATAACTACGAGCAGTACTTC.

The chain couples TRBV11-1 to TRBJ2-3, with 11 bases identical to TRBD2. The CDR3 runs 16 residues. CDR1 and CDR2 (germline): SGHAT, FQDESV (reference sequence). Losses at the gene ends were 5 bases for V and 2 bases for J; bases not matched to a gene: 6. The CDR3 DNA sequence: TGTGCCAGCAGCCCCCGACTAGCGGGGTCCACAGATACGCAGTATTTT. It encodes CASSPRLAGSTDTQYF.

The chain links TRBV11-2 to TRBJ2-3; TRBD1 matches at 7 bases. Trimming removed 2 bases from V and 8 bases from J; junction bases left unmatched: 10. The CDR3 extends over 15 amino acids. The germline CDR1 and CDR2 sequences are SGHAT and FQNNGV. The chain's CDR3 is CASSLPGGTAGTQYF. In nucleotides, the CDR3 is TGTGCCAGCAGCTTACCAGGGGGAACGGCCGGTACGCAGTATTTT.

This clone was recorded once. The rearrangement uses TRBV10-3 and TRBJ1-1; perhaps TRBD1 as D (5 bases). Germline V lookup: CDR1 ENHRY, CDR2 SYGVKD. V was cut by 6 bases and J by 6 bases, with 14 bases left in between. There are 13 residues in the CDR3. CDR3 loop: CAIRTGGRSEAFF. The CDR3 DNA sequence: TGTGCCATCAGAACTGGGGGGAGGTCTGAAGCTTTCTTT.